This T cell receptor (beta chain) was found in a study of shared clonotypes between healthy human individuals. Study background: With ages of 18 to 49, the donors were a couple of women and three men. Notes on the study in general: In a handful of donors, about 5% of naive CD4 clonotypes appeared in common.

Points on this clone: The antigen is undetermined.

CD45RO+ cells were combined with CCR7-negative CD45RA+ TemRA cells to form CD8 memory. V lost 4 bases, J lost 10 bases, and 23 bases lay in between. Germline CDR1 SGHNT, CDR2 YYREEE (reference sequence). This CDR3 is 15 amino acids long. Sorted-subset replicate PCR reactions were performed with about 200 ng DNA, corresponding to some 32,000 T cell genomes. Assay: immunoSEQ multiplex PCR; the TCRdb copy retains only in-frame clones and omits some. Here the sample spans about 100,000 clones, almost 70% being singletons. The clonotype comes from a man aged 25-45 years in good health. Sequenced sample: memory CD8+ T cells sorted from blood. The subset was: CD45RO+ cells pooled with CCR7-negative TemRA cells. The rearrangement links TRBV5-4 to TRBJ1-2; possibly TRBD1 for D (5 bases). The CDR3 bases are TGTGCCAGCAGCCAAGGGGAAGGGACCGCGTCCGACTACACCTTC. Translation: CASSQGEGTASDYTF.